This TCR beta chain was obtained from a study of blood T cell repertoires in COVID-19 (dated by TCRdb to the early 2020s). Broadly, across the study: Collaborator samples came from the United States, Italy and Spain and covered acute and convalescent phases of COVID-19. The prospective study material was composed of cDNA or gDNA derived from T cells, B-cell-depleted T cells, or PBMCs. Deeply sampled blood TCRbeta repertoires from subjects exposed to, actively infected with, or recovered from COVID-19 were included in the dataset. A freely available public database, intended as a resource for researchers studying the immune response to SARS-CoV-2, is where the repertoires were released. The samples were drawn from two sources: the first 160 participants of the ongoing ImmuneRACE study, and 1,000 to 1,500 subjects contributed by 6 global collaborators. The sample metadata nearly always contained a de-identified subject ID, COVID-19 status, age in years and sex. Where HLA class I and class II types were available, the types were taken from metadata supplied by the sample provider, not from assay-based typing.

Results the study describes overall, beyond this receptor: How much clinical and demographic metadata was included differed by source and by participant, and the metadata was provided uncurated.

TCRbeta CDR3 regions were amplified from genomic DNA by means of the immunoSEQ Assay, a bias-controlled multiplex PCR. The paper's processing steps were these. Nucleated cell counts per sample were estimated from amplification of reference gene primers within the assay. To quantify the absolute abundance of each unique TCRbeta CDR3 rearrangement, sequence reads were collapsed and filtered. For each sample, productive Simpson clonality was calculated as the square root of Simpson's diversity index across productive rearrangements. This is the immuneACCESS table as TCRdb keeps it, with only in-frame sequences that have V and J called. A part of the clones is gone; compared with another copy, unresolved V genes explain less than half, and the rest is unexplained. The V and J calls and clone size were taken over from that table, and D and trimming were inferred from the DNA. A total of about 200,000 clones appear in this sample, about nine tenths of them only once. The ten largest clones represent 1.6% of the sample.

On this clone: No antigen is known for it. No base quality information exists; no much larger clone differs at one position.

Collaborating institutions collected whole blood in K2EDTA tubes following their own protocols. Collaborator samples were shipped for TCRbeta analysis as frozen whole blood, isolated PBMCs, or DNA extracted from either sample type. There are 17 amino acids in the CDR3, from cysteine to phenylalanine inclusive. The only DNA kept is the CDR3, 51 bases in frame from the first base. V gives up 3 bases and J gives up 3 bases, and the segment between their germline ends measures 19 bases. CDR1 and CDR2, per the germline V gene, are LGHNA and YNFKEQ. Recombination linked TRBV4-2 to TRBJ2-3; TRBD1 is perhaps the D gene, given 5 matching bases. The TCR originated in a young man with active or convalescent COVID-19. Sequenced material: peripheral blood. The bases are TGTGCCAGCAGCCAGGACAACGTACTGGTACGGACAGATACGCAGTATTTT. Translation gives CASSQDNVLVRTDTQYF.